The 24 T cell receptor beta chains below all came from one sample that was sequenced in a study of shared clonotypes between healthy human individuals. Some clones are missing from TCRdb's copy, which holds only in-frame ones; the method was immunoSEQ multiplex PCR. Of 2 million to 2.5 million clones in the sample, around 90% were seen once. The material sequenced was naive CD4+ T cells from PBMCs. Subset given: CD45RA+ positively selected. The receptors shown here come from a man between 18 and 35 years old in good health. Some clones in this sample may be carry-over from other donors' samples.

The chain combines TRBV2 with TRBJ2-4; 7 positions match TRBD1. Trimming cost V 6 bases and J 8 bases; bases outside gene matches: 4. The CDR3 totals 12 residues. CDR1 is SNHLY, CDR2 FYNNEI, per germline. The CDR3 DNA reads TGTGCCAGCAGGGACAGGTGGGACATTCAGTACTTC. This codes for CASRDRWDIQYF.

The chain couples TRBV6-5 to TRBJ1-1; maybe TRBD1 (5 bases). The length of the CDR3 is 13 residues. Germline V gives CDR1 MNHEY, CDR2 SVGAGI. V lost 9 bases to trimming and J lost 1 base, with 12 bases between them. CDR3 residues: CASAFQGNTEAFF. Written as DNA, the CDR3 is TGTGCCAGTGCATTCCAGGGGAACACTGAAGCTTTCTTT.

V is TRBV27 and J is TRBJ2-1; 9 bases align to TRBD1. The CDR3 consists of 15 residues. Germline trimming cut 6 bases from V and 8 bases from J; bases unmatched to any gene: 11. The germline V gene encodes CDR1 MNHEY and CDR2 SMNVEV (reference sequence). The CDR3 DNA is TGTGCCAGCAGCACCGGGACAGGGTTGGTCGATGAGCAGTTCTTC. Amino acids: CASSTGTGLVDEQFF.

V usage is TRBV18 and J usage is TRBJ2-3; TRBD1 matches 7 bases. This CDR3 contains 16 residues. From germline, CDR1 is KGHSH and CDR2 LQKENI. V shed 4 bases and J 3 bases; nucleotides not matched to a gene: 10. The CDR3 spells CASSRVLSRGTDTQYF. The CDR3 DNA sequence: TGTGCCAGCTCACGCGTCTTGAGCAGGGGGACAGATACGCAGTATTTT.

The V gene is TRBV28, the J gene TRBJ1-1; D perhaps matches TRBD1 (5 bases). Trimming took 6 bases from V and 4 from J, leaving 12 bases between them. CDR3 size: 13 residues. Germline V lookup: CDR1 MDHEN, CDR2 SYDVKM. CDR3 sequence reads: CASRRGDPTEAFF. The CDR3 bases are TGTGCCAGCAGGCGTGGGGACCCCACTGAAGCTTTCTTT.

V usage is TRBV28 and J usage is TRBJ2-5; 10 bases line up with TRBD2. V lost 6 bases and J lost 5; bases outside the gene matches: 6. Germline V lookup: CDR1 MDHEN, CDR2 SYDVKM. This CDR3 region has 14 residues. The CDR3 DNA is TGTGCCAGCAGCCTAGCGGGAGCGGATGAGACCCAGTACTTC. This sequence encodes CASSLAGADETQYF. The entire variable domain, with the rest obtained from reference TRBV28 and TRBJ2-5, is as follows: DVKVTQSSRYLVKRTGEKVFLECVQDMDHENMFWYRQDPGLGLRLIYFSYDVKMKEKGDIPEGYSVSREKKERFSLILESASTNQTSMYLCASSLAGADETQYFGPGTRLLVL.

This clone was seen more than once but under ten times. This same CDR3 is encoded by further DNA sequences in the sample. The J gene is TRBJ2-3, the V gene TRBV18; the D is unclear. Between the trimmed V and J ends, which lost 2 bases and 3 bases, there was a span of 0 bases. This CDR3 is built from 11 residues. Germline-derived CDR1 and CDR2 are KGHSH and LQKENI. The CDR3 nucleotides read TGTGCCAGCTCACCAACAGATACGCAGTATTTT. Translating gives CASSPTDTQYF.

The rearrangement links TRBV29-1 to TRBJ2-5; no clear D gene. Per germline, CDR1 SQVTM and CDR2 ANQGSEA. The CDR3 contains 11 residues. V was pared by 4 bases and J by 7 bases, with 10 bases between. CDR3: CSVVFVGTQYF. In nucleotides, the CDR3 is TGCAGCGTTGTCTTTGTTGGGACCCAGTACTTC.

CDR3 nucleotides: TGCGCCAGCAGCTTGGGGGCCCTACTGGGGGAGACCCAGTACTTC. Amino acids: CASSLGALLGETQYF. The chain is built from TRBV5-1 and TRBJ2-5; D ambiguous. This CDR3 comprises 15 residues. V was cut by 0 bases and J by 5 bases, with 14 bases left in between. Looked up from germline, CDR1 is SGHRS and CDR2 is YFSETQ.

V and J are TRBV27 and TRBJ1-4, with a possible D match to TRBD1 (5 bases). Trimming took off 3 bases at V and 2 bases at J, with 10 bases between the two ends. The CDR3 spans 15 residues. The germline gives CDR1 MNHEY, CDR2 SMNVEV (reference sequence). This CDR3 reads CASSFLGGTNEKLFF. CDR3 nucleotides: TGTGCCAGCAGTTTTTTGGGGGGGACTAATGAAAAACTGTTTTTT.

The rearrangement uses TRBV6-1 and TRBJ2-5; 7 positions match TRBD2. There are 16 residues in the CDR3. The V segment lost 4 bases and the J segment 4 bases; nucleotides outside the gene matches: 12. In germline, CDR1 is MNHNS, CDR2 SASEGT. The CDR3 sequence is CASSGRGGRIGETQYF. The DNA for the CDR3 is TGTGCCAGCAGTGGGCGGGGCGGGAGAATCGGAGAGACCCAGTACTTC.

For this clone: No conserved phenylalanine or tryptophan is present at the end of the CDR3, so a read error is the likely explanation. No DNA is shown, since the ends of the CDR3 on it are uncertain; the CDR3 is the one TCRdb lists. The CDR3 sequence is CASGTGAL. The J gene is TRBJ1-1, the V gene TRBV6-6; the DNA was not used to check the table's D call, TRBD1. The CDR3 comprises 8 residues, both ends counted. Germline lookup yields CDR1 MNHNY and CDR2 SVGAGI (reference sequence).

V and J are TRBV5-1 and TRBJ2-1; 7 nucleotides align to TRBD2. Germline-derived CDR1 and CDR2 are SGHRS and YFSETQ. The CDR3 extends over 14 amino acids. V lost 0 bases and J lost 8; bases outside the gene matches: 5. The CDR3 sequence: CASSLGDYFDEQFF. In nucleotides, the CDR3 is TGCGCCAGCAGCTTGGGGGACTATTTCGATGAGCAGTTCTTC. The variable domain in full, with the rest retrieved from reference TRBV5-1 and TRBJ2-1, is KAGVTQTPRYLIKTRGQQVTLSCSPISGHRSVSWYQQTPGQGLQFLFEYFSETQRNKGNFPGRFSGRQFSNSRSEMNVSTLELGDSALYLCASSLGDYFDEQFFGPGTRLTVL.

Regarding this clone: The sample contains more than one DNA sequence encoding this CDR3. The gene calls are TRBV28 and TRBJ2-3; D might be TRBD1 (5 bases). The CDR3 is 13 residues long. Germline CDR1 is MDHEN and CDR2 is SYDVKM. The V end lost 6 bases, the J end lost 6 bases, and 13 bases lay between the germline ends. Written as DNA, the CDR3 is TGTGCCAGCAGCTCAGGGTTGTTGGATACGCAGTATTTT. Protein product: CASSSGLLDTQYF.

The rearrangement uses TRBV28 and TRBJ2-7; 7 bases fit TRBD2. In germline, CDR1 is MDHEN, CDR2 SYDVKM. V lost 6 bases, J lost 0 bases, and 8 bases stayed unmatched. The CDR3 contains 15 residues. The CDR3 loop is CASSPGGMTSYEQYF. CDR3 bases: TGTGCCAGCAGCCCCGGGGGGATGACCTCCTACGAGCAGTACTTC.

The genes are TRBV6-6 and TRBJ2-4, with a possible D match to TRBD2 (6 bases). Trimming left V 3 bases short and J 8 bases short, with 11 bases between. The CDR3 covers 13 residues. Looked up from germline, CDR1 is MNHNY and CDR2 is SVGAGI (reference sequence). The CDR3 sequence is CASSYQQRDIQYF. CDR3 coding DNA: TGTGCCAGCAGTTATCAACAGCGGGACATTCAGTACTTC.

CDR3 residues: CASSIQGLTKNIQYF. In nucleotides, the CDR3 is TGTGCCAGTAGTATACAGGGCCTTACCAAAAACATTCAGTACTTC. This rearrangement joins TRBV19 to TRBJ2-4; D is possibly TRBD1 (5 bases). Trimming cost V 2 bases and J 2 bases, with 10 bases left between them. This CDR3 has 15 residues. Germline V gives CDR1 LNHDA, CDR2 SQIVND (reference sequence).

CDR3 in amino acids: CASSRRQGDQPQHF. Written as DNA, the CDR3 is TGTGCCAGCAGCCGCCGACAGGGGGATCAGCCCCAGCATTTT. This chain joins TRBV7-6 and TRBJ1-5, with 9 bases that match TRBD1. This CDR3 region has 14 residues. V was clipped by 5 bases and J by 5 bases; unmatched bases: 4. Germline V CDR1 and CDR2: SGHVS, FNYEAQ.

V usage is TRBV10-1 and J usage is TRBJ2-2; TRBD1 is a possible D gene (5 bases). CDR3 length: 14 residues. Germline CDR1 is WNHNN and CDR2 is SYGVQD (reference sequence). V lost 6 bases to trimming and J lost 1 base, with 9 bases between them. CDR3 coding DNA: TGCGCCAGCAGGGACGACAGGAACACCGGGGAGCTGTTTTTT. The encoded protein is CASRDDRNTGELFF.

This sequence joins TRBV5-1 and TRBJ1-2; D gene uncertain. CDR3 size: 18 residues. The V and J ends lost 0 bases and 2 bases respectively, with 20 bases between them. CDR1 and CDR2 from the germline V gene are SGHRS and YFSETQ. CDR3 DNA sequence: TGCGCCAGCAGCTTGGTCCCTCTAGACCTCCCTGGGAACTATGGCTACACCTTC. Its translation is CASSLVPLDLPGNYGYTF.

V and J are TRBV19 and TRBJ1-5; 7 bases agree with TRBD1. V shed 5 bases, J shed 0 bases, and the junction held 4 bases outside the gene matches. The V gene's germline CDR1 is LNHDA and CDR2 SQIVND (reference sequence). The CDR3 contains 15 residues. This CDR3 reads CASSGGQHSNQPQHF. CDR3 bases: TGTGCCAGTAGTGGGGGACAGCATAGCAATCAGCCCCAGCATTTT.

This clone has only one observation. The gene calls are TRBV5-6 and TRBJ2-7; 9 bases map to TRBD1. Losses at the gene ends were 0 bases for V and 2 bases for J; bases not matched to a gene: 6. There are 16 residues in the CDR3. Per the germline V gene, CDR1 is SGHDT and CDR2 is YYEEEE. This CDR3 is CASSLEVGDRAYEQYF. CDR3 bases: TGTGCCAGCAGCTTGGAAGTGGGGGACAGGGCCTACGAGCAGTACTTC.

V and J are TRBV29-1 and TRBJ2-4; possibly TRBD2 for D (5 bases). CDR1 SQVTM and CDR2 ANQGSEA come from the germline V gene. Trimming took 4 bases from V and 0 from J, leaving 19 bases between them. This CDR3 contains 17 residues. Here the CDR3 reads CSVGSRLGDLAKNIQYF. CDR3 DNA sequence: TGCAGCGTTGGGTCCAGGTTGGGAGACTTAGCCAAAAACATTCAGTACTTC. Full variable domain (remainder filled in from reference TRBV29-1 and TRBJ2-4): SAVISQKPSRDICQRGTSLTIQCQVDSQVTMMFWYRQQPGQSLTLIATANQGSEATYESGFVIDKFPISRPNLTFSTLTVSNMSPEDSSIYLCSVGSRLGDLAKNIQYFGAGTRLSVL.

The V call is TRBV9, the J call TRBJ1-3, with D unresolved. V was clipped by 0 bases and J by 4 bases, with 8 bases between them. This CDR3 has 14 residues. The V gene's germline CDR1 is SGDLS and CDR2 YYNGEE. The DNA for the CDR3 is TGTGCCAGCAGCGTAGTCTCGGAGGGAAACACCATATATTTT. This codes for CASSVVSEGNTIYF.